This section outlines one TCR beta chain sequence together with its context. Its antigen is not identified. The CDR3 is made up of 16 amino acids. Trimming took 0 bases from V and 2 from J, leaving 15 bases between them. Germline V lookup: CDR1 GTSNPN, CDR2 SVGIG (reference sequence). The data were taken from a study of radiotherapy plus CTLA-4 blockade in lung cancer. General observations from the study: The authors reported that early blood T cell clone dynamics, with interferon-beta, best predicted response. Tumor-origin TCR clones grew in blood after radiotherapy plus ipilimumab.

TCRdb keeps only in-frame clones here, not all; method: immunoSEQ multiplex PCR. The sample lists under 100,000 clones; around 83% were seen once. This receptor was identified in a human donor with non-small cell lung cancer that progressed on radiotherapy plus ipilimumab. Here the sequenced sample was peripheral blood, taken from a patient treated with radiotherapy plus ipilimumab. J is TRBJ2-3 and V is TRBV30, with D uncertain. The CDR3 reads CAWSVRSYTLTDTQYF. CDR3 bases: TGTGCCTGGAGTGTACGTAGCTACACACTCACAGATACGCAGTATTTT.